This TCR beta chain comes out of a study of blood T cells in healthy people across ages. Primers used in a second PCR of about 7 to 11 cycles were a sample-barcoded 5' primer and a J-beta primer mix. TCRdb fed the 5' RACE reads into MiXCR, producing one record per CDR3 protein. The data hold over 600,000 distinct CDR3 sequences, with under 25% observed a single time. The ends were cut back, 3 bases at V and 0 bases at J, with 9 bases in the middle. The germline V gene encodes CDR1 DFQATT and CDR2 SNEGSKA (reference sequence). The CDR3 is 15 residues long. Sequenced: blood. This receptor was obtained from a man aged 65 to 85 in good health. The V call is TRBV20-1, the J call TRBJ2-6; D call uncertain. CDR3 in amino acids: CSASPGSSGANVLTF. As DNA, the CDR3 is TGCAGTGCTAGTCCAGGCAGCTCTGGGGCCAACGTCCTGACTTTC.